The 28 T cell receptor beta chains below all came from one sample that was sequenced in a study of cytomegalovirus exposure and HLA in healthy donors. Both 60 Vbeta primers and 13 Jbeta primers went into the PCR. Profiling relied on immunoSEQ multiplex PCR, and the TCRdb table lists in-frame clones only, not all of them. The sample lists 100,000 to 150,000 clones; roughly 84% were seen once. The sequenced sample was PBMCs. The receptors were gathered from a man aged 45-60 years in good health and CMV-seronegative.

J is TRBJ2-1 and V is TRBV13; maybe TRBD2 (5 bases). This CDR3 has 15 residues. CDR1 PRHDT and CDR2 FYEKMQ come from the germline V gene (reference sequence). Trimming stripped 5 bases from V and 10 bases from J, with 21 bases between. The CDR3, as DNA: TGTGCCAGCAGCCCAACGCAACTAGGAGGTGGGGAGCAGTTCTTC. This sequence encodes CASSPTQLGGGEQFF.

The chain links TRBV6-5 to TRBJ2-7, with TRBD2 as a possible D gene (5 bases). The length of the CDR3 is 14 residues. With 5 bases removed from V and 3 bases from J, the gap between germline ends came to 14 bases. The germline V gene has CDR1 MNHEY and CDR2 SVGAGI. CDR3 sequence: CASSKKREFYEQYF. The CDR3 DNA is TGTGCCAGCAGTAAGAAAAGGGAGTTCTACGAGCAGTACTTC.

A single count supports this clone. This chain connects TRBV6-5 to TRBJ1-1; D call uncertain. V gave up 5 bases and J gave up 1 base, with 11 bases separating them. The CDR3 runs 14 residues. CDR1 is MNHEY and CDR2 is SVGAGI in the germline V gene. The CDR3 spells CASSPGGPNTEAFF. DNA of the CDR3: TGTGCCAGCAGTCCGGGCGGGCCGAACACTGAAGCTTTCTTT.

The V call is TRBV7-9, the J call TRBJ2-3; TRBD1 agrees at 10 bases. The CDR3 covers 16 residues. The V and J ends lost 5 bases and 3 bases, in that order; junction bases with no gene match: 8. Germline CDR1 reads SEHNR; CDR2 reads FQNEAQ (reference sequence). Here the CDR3 DNA reads TGTGCCAGCAGCGCACCGGGACAGGGGTTGACAGATACGCAGTATTTT. This gives the protein CASSAPGQGLTDTQYF. The entire variable domain, with the rest obtained from reference TRBV7-9 and TRBJ2-3, is as follows: DTGVSQNPRHKITKRGQNVTFRCDPISEHNRLYWYRQTLGQGPEFLTYFQNEAQLEKSRLLSDRFSAERPKGSFSTLEIQRTEQGDSAMYLCASSAPGQGLTDTQYFGPGTRLTVL.

The chain uses TRBV2 and TRBJ1-4; 10 nucleotides align to TRBD1. J was trimmed by 7 bases and V by 9 bases; bases with no gene match: 5. Germline V gene sequence: CDR1 SNHLY, CDR2 FYNNEI. The CDR3 is made up of 13 amino acids. The DNA for the CDR3 is TGTGCCAGTATAGGGACAGGGGTTGAAAAACTGTTTTTT. It codes for CASIGTGVEKLFF.

The genes are TRBV4-3 and TRBJ1-4; D is undetermined. The ends were cut back, 3 bases at V and 7 bases at J, with 18 bases in the middle. Germline-derived CDR1 and CDR2 are LGHNA and YSLEER. The CDR3 runs to 16 residues. This CDR3 is CASSQNSGLMGEKLFF. The CDR3 DNA reads TGCGCCAGCAGCCAGAACTCCGGACTCATGGGTGAAAAACTGTTTTTT.

This chain uses TRBV7-6 with TRBJ2-3; 14 bases line up with TRBD2. Trimming at V came to 5 bases and at J to 7 bases, leaving 11 bases not matched to a gene. Per germline, CDR1 SGHVS and CDR2 FNYEAQ. The CDR3 covers 17 residues. CDR3 amino acids: CASSTRLAGGDWYTQYF. DNA for the CDR3: TGTGCCAGCAGCACGAGACTAGCGGGGGGGGATTGGTATACGCAGTATTTT.

The CDR3, as DNA: TGTGCCAGCAGCTTGGGGACAGAATATTCACCCCTCCACTTT. Translation: CASSLGTEYSPLHF. The chain uses TRBV13 and TRBJ1-6; TRBD1 matches 7 bases. The CDR3 runs to 14 residues. In germline, CDR1 is PRHDT, CDR2 FYEKMQ (reference sequence). Trimming took 3 bases from V and 8 from J; bases not matched to a gene: 4. Based on the CDR3 plus reference TRBV13 and TRBJ1-6, the full variable domain is AAGVIQSPRHLIKEKRETATLKCYPIPRHDTVYWYQQGPGQDPQFLISFYEKMQSDKGSIPDRFSAQQFSDYHSELNMSSLELGDSALYFCASSLGTEYSPLHFGNGTRLTVT.

V usage is TRBV4-1 and J usage is TRBJ2-1; 7 bases are shared with TRBD2. The germline CDR1 and CDR2 sequences are MGHRA and YSYEKL. The CDR3 sequence is 15 residues long. The V and J ends lost 0 bases and 2 bases, in that order; junction bases with no gene match: 1. Here the CDR3 reads CASSQDSGTYNEQFF. The CDR3 coding sequence is TGCGCCAGCAGCCAAGACAGCGGGACCTACAATGAGCAGTTCTTC.

This chain joins TRBV7-6 and TRBJ1-6; 10 nucleotides align to TRBD1. Unmatched junction bases numbered 3, after V lost 1 base and J lost 6 bases. This CDR3 spans 16 amino acids. Per the germline V gene, CDR1 is SGHVS and CDR2 is FNYEAQ. The CDR3 DNA reads as TGTGCCAGCAGCTTAGGAGGGACAGGGGTTAATTCACCCCTCCACTTT. It encodes CASSLGGTGVNSPLHF.

Concerning this clone: Sequence at one end of the junction differs from germline and may be a read error. The chain carries TRBV7-7 and TRBJ1-4; TRBD1 aligns across 8 bases. Germline V gene sequence: CDR1 SSHAT, CDR2 FNYEAQ (reference sequence). The CDR3 has 15 amino acids. CDR3 amino acids: CASSLRTGPNEKLFF. The DNA for the CDR3 is TGTGCTAGCAGCTTACGGACAGGGCCTAATGAAAAACTGTTTTTT.

The V and J genes are TRBV7-9 and TRBJ2-7; TRBD2 aligns across 11 bases. Germline V gene lookup returns CDR1 SEHNR and CDR2 FQNEAQ (reference sequence). The CDR3 extends over 14 amino acids. Trimming at V came to 5 bases and at J to 3 bases, leaving 3 bases not matched to a gene. In nucleotides, the CDR3 is TGTGCCAGCAGCAATAGCGGGGGGGGCTACGAGCAGTACTTC. Translated, it gives CASSNSGGGYEQYF.

This clone occurred a few times. The CDR3 spells CASRPGQAALDGYTF. CDR3 sequence (DNA): TGCGCCAGCAGGCCCGGACAAGCAGCCCTCGACGGCTACACCTTC. The rearrangement uses TRBV10-1 and TRBJ1-2; possible D gene TRBD1, 5 bases. Trimming took off 6 bases at V and 8 bases at J, with 22 bases between the two ends. CDR1 and CDR2 from the germline V gene are WNHNN and SYGVQD (reference sequence). The CDR3 is made up of 15 amino acids.

The chain carries TRBV5-6 and TRBJ1-6; D unresolved. CDR1 and CDR2 from the germline V gene are SGHDT and YYEEEE. Deletions cut 2 bases from V and 3 bases from J, with 9 bases between. The CDR3 sequence is 15 residues long. CDR3 sequence: CASSFAGVYNSPLHF. For the CDR3, the DNA is TGTGCCAGCAGCTTCGCGGGCGTCTATAATTCACCCCTCCACTTT. The complete variable domain, with remaining parts taken from reference TRBV5-6 and TRBJ1-6, reads DAGVTQSPTHLIKTRGQQVTLRCSPKSGHDTVSWYQQALGQGPQFIFQYYEEEERQRGNFPDRFSGHQFPNYSSELNVNALLLGDSALYLCASSFAGVYNSPLHFGNGTRLTVT.

The chain carries TRBV19 and TRBJ1-6; D is possibly TRBD1 (6 bases). This CDR3 spans 14 amino acids. The germline V and J ends were trimmed by 6 bases and 8 bases, with 14 bases remaining between them. Per the germline V gene, CDR1 is LNHDA and CDR2 is SQIVND (reference sequence). CDR3 nucleotides: TGTGCCAGTAGGAAACAGGGATACGATTCACCCCTCCACTTT. Its translation is CASRKQGYDSPLHF.

The chain uses TRBV9 and TRBJ2-7, with 11 bases identical to TRBD2. CDR1 SGDLS and CDR2 YYNGEE come from the germline V gene. The CDR3 is made up of 15 amino acids. J was trimmed by 2 bases and V by 0 bases; bases with no gene match: 1. Written as DNA, the CDR3 is TGTGCCAGCAGCGTAGGACTAGCGGGGACCTACGAGCAGTACTTC. This sequence encodes CASSVGLAGTYEQYF.

The V and J genes are TRBV9 and TRBJ1-1, with D maybe TRBD1 (5 bases). CDR3 length: 14 amino acids. V dropped 0 bases and J dropped 1 base, with 7 bases sitting between them. CDR1 and CDR2 from the germline V gene are SGDLS and YYNGEE. CDR3 sequence: CASSVAQGNTEAFF. DNA of the CDR3: TGTGCCAGCAGCGTAGCTCAGGGGAACACTGAAGCTTTCTTT.

J is TRBJ1-1 and V is TRBV19; the D is unclear. V dropped 7 bases and J dropped 2 bases, with 11 bases sitting between them. Germline V CDR1 and CDR2: LNHDA, SQIVND (reference sequence). The length of the CDR3 is 13 residues. The CDR3 loop is CASIAGINTEAFF. CDR3 sequence (DNA): TGTGCCAGTATCGCGGGGATCAACACTGAAGCTTTCTTT.

This chain joins TRBV2 and TRBJ2-7; TRBD1 matches at 9 bases. In germline, CDR1 is SNHLY, CDR2 FYNNEI. This CDR3 has 14 amino acids. The ends lost 3 bases at V and 3 bases at J; junction bases unmatched: 3. CDR3 sequence reads: CASSEGTGFYEQYF. Here the CDR3 DNA reads TGTGCCAGCAGTGAGGGGACAGGGTTCTACGAGCAGTACTTC. Looking up the rest from reference TRBV2 and TRBJ2-7 gives the full variable domain: EPEVTQTPSHQVTQMGQEVILRCVPISNHLYFYWYRQILGQKVEFLVSFYNNEISEKSEIFDDQFSVERPDGSNFTLKIRSTKLEDSAMYFCASSEGTGFYEQYFGPGTRLTVT.

With regard to this clone: This CDR3 is also generated by other DNA sequences in the sample. V and J are TRBV27 and TRBJ1-5; D not certain. CDR3 size: 13 residues. V was clipped by 2 bases and J by 4 bases, with 6 bases between them. Germline-derived CDR1 and CDR2 are MNHEY and SMNVEV (reference sequence). The CDR3 DNA is TGTGCCAGCAGTTTAGCCGGGAATCAGCCCCAGCATTTT. Its protein is CASSLAGNQPQHF.

The V and J genes are TRBV30 and TRBJ1-3; no reliable D call. Germline CDR1 GTSNPN, CDR2 SVGIG (reference sequence). V was cut by 5 bases and J by 0 bases, with 8 bases left in between. The CDR3 covers 13 residues. The CDR3 bases are TGTGCCTGGGACACAGTCTCTGGAAACACCATATATTTT. This encodes CAWDTVSGNTIYF.

This chain links TRBV11-3 with TRBJ2-2; possibly TRBD2 for D (7 bases). From germline, CDR1 is SGHNT and CDR2 YENEEA. There are 14 residues in the CDR3. V was trimmed by 5 bases and J by 3 bases, leaving 10 bases between them. The CDR3 DNA is TGTGCCAGCAGCCGGGGGGCATACACCGGGGAGCTGTTTTTT. This gives the protein CASSRGAYTGELFF.

J is TRBJ1-2 and V is TRBV7-2, with D maybe TRBD1 (5 bases). The CDR3 totals 14 residues. Germline V CDR1 and CDR2: SGHTA, FQGNSA. V lost 1 base and J 2 bases, leaving 8 bases between the germline ends. In nucleotides, the CDR3 is TGTGCCAGCAGCTTAGGGACACTGAACTATGGCTACACCTTC. Amino acid sequence: CASSLGTLNYGYTF.

The chain links TRBV7-2 to TRBJ1-6, with D unresolved. With 5 bases removed from V and 5 bases from J, the gap between germline ends came to 7 bases. This CDR3 has 13 amino acids. Per germline, CDR1 SGHTA and CDR2 FQGNSA. CDR3 amino acids: CASSRRDNSPLHF. CDR3 DNA: TGTGCCAGCAGCCGACGGGATAATTCACCCCTCCACTTT.

This clone was seen only a few times. The chain recombines TRBV4-1 with TRBJ1-1; D ambiguous. Trimming pared 2 bases from V and 4 bases from J, leaving 11 bases between. CDR1 is MGHRA and CDR2 is YSYEKL in the germline V gene. There are 14 residues in the CDR3. CDR3 bases: TGCGCCAGCAGCCAAACCGGGTCCTCCACTGAAGCTTTCTTT. Its translation: CASSQTGSSTEAFF.

The chain couples TRBV7-2 to TRBJ1-5; D is perhaps TRBD1 (5 bases). V was trimmed by 4 bases and J by 5 bases, leaving 18 bases between them. The V gene's germline CDR1 is SGHTA and CDR2 FQGNSA. The CDR3 consists of 16 residues. CDR3 amino acids: CASSSRRAGRDQPQHF. In nucleotides, the CDR3 is TGTGCCAGCAGCTCCCGGAGGGCCGGCAGGGATCAGCCCCAGCATTTT.

J is TRBJ1-3 and V is TRBV7-2; D remains ambiguous. The germline V gene encodes CDR1 SGHTA and CDR2 FQGNSA. Trimming stripped 3 bases from V and 8 bases from J, with 14 bases between. The CDR3 spans 14 residues. CDR3 in amino acids: CASSFQREGYTIYF. As DNA, the CDR3 is TGTGCCAGCAGCTTCCAGAGAGAGGGTTACACCATATATTTT. Supplemented by reference TRBV7-2 and TRBJ1-3, the full variable domain reads GAGVSQSPSNKVTEKGKDVELRCDPISGHTALYWYRQSLGQGLEFLIYFQGNSAPDKSGLPSDRFSAERTGGSVSTLTIQRTQQEDSAVYLCASSFQREGYTIYFGEGSWLTVV.

Points on this clone: This specimen includes other DNA sequences encoding the same CDR3. The V gene is TRBV10-3, the J gene TRBJ1-6; maybe TRBD1 (5 bases). The CDR3 has 14 residues. The V and J ends lost 6 bases and 2 bases respectively, with 8 bases between them. Germline lookup yields CDR1 ENHRY and CDR2 SYGVKD. The CDR3 region is CAISEGAYNSPLHF. The CDR3 nucleotides read TGTGCCATCAGCGAAGGGGCCTATAATTCACCCCTCCACTTT.